This T cell receptor (beta chain) was identified during a study of OX40 agonist ivuxolimab in advanced cancers. Findings and limits, study-wide: CD8+ T cells were the subset that, on average, had more expanded clones than CD4+.

As for this clone: Its antigen is currently unknown.

Trimming took 0 bases from V and 4 from J, leaving 16 bases between them. The V gene's germline CDR1 is MNHNS and CDR2 SASEGT. The CDR3 is 16 residues long. Using immunoSEQ multiplex PCR, the repertoire was profiled, and TCRdb retains in-frame clones only, with some absent. The data contain approximately 82,000 clones, roughly 83% of them seen just once; the ten biggest clones take up 0.85%. The sequencing used CD4+ or CD8+ T cells sorted from blood, collected in a trial of the OX40 agonist ivuxolimab. The receptor comes from an adult with an advanced solid tumor such as melanoma, head and neck, liver or kidney cancer. The chain recombines TRBV6-1 with TRBJ2-7; TRBD1 or TRBD2 may be the D gene (5 bases each). The CDR3 protein is CASSEALSGRVYEQYF. CDR3 sequence (DNA): TGTGCCAGCAGTGAAGCGCTCAGCGGCAGGGTTTACGAGCAGTACTTC.